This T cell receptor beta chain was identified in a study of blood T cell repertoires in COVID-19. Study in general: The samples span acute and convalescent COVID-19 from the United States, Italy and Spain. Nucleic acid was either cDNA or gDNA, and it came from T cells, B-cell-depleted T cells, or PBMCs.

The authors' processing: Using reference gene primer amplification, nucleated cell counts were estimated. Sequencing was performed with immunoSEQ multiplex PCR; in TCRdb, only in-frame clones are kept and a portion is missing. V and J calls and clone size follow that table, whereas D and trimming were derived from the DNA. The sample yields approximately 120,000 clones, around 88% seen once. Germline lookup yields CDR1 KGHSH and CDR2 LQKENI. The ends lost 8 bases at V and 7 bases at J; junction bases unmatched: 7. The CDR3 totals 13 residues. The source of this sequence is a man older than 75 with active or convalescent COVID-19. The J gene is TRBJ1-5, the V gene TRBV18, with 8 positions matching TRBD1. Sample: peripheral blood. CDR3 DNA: TGTGCCAGCGCCCAGGGGGCAGGGCAGCCCCAGCATTTT. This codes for CASAQGAGQPQHF.